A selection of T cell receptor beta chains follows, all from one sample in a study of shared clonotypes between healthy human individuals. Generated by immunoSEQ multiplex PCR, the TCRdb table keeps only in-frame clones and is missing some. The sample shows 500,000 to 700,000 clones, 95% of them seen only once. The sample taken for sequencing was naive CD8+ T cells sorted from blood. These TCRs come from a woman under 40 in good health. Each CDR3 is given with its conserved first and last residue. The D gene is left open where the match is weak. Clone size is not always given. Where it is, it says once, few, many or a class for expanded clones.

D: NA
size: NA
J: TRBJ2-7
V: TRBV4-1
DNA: TGCGCCAGCAGCCAGGACGACAGTACCCACTACGAGCAGTACTTC
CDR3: CASSQDDSTHYEQYF

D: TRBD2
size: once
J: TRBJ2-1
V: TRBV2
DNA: TGTGCCAGCAGAGAGACTAGCGGGATCTACAATGAGCAGTTCTTC
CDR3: CASRETSGIYNEQFF

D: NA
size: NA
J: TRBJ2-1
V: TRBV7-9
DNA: TGTGCCAGCAGAACCGGGACAATGCAGTTCTTC
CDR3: CASRTGTMQFF

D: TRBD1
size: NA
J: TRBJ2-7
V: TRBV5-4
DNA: TGTGCCAGCAGCCTTGGGCAGGGGGCTCGGAACGAGCAGTACTTC
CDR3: CASSLGQGARNEQYF

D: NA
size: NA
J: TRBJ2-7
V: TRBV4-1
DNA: TGCGCCAGCAGCCCGGCCCTCGGGGGCGAGCAGTACTTC
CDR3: CASSPALGGEQYF

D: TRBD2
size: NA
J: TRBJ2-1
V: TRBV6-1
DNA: TGTGCCAGCAGTCTAGCGGGAGGGATAAATGAGCAGTTCTTC
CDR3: CASSLAGGINEQFF

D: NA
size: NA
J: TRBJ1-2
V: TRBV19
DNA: TGTGCCAGTAGTAAACACCATGGCTACACCTTC
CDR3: CASSKHHGYTF

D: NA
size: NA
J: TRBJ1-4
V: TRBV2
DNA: TGTGCCAGCAGTGAAGCGAGGGGGGCTGGGGAAAAACTGTTTTTT
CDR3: CASSEARGAGEKLFF

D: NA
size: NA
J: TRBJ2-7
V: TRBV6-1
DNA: TGTGCCAGCGAAGGGCCTTTCTACGAGCAGTACTTC
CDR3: CASEGPFYEQYF

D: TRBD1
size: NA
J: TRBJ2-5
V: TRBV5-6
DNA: TGTGCCAGCAGCTTGGTTCCGGACAGGGAGTTGGAGACCCAGTACTTC
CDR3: CASSLVPDRELETQYF

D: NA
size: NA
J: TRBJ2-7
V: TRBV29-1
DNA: TGCAGCGTTGAAGACCAGGGATACTACGAGCAGTACTTC
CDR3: CSVEDQGYYEQYF

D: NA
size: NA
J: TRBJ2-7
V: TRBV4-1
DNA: TGCGCCAGCAGCCCTTCAGCAGCGACCACCTACGAGCAGTACTTC
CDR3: CASSPSAATTYEQYF

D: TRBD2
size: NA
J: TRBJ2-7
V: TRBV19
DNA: TGTGCCAGTAGTGGGGGACTAGGGGGCTACGAGCAGTACTTC
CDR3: CASSGGLGGYEQYF

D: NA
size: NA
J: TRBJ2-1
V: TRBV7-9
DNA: TGTGCCAGCAGCTTAGGAGACTTGTACAATGAGCAGTTCTTC
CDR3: CASSLGDLYNEQFF

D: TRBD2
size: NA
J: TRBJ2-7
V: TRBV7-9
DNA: TGTGCCAGCAGCACTAGCGGAGTGGCCTACGAGCAGTACTTC
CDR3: CASSTSGVAYEQYF

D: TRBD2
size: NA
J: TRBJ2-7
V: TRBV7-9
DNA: TGTGCCAGCAGCTTAGGCGAGCGGGAGGGCCTTTACGAGCAGTACTTC
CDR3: CASSLGEREGLYEQYF

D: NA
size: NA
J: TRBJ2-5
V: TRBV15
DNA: TGTGCCACCAGCAGAGAGGGGCGATACCAAGAGACCCAGTACTTC
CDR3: CATSREGRYQETQYF

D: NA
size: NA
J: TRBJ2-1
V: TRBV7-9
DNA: TGTGCCAGCAGCTTGAGGCAGGGCACCTACAATGAGCAGTTCTTC
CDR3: CASSLRQGTYNEQFF

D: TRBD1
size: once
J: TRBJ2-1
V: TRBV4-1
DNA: TGCGCCAGCAGCCCCGCCGGGACAGGGGTGTTTGAGCAGTTCTTC
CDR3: CASSPAGTGVFEQFF

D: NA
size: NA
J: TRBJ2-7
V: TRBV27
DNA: TGTGCCAGCAGTTTACAAGGCGGATACCCCTACGAGCAGTACTTC
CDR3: CASSLQGGYPYEQYF

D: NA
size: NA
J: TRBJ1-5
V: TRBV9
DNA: TGTGCCAGCAGCGACGATGGGGGTGCCGATCAGCCCCAGCATTTT
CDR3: CASSDDGGADQPQHF

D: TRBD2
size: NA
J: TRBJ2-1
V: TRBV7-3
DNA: TGTGCCAGCTCGCGGGAGGGCTCCTACAATGAGCAGTTCTTC
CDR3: CASSREGSYNEQFF

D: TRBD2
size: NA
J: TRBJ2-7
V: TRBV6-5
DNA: TGTGCCAGCAGTTACGGGGGCGGGAGGGCCTACGAGCAGTACTTC
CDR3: CASSYGGGRAYEQYF

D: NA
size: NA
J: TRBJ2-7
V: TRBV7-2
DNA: TGTGCCAGCAGCTGGGTGGGGGTAAGCTCCTACGAGCAGTACTTC
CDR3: CASSWVGVSSYEQYF

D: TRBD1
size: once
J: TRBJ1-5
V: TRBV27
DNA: TGTGCCAGCAGTCCAGGGACAGGGGGTTTTCAGCCCCAGCATTTT
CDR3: CASSPGTGGFQPQHF